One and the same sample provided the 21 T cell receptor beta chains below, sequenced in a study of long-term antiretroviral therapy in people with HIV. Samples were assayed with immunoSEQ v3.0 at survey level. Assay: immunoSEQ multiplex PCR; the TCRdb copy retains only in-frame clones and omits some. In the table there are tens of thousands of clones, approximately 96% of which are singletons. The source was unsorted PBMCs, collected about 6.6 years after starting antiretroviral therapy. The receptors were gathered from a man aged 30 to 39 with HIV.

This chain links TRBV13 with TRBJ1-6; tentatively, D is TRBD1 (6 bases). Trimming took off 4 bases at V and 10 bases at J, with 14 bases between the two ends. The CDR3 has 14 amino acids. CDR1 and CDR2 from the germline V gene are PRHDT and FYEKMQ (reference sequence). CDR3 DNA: TGTGCCAGCAGCTCACAGGGAACGGAGTCACCCCTCCACTTT. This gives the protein CASSSQGTESPLHF.

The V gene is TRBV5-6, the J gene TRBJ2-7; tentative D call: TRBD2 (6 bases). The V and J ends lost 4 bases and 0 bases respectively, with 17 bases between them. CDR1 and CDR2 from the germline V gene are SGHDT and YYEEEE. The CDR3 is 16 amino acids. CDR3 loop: CASSPRPAGSSYEQYF. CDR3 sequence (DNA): TGTGCCAGCAGCCCGCGTCCCGCGGGGAGCTCCTACGAGCAGTACTTC.

Written as DNA, the CDR3 is TGTGCCAGCAGCACGCACCGCAGGGACGGCTACACCTTC. It encodes CASSTHRRDGYTF. The chain couples TRBV6-1 to TRBJ1-2; D might be TRBD1 (5 bases). V was shortened by 6 bases and J by 8 bases, with 16 bases between the two germline ends. Germline V gene sequence: CDR1 MNHNS, CDR2 SASEGT. The CDR3 contains 13 residues.

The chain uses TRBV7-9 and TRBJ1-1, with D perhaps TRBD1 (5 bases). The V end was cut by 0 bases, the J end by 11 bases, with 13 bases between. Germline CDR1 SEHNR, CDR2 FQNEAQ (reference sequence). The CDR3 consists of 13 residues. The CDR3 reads CASSLARQGGAFF. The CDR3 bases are TGTGCCAGCAGCTTAGCGCGTCAGGGCGGGGCTTTCTTT.

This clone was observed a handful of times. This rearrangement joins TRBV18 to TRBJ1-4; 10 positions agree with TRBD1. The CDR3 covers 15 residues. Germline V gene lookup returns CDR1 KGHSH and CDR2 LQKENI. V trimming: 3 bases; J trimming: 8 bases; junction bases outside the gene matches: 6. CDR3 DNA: TGTGCCAGCTCACCTAGGACAGGGGGAGAAGAAAAACTGTTTTTT. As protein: CASSPRTGGEEKLFF.

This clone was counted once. CDR3 sequence (DNA): TGTGCCAGCAGCTTCGATATCTTTTCCGATGAAAAACTGTTTTTT. Its protein is CASSFDIFSDEKLFF. The chain links TRBV9 to TRBJ1-4; no clear D. CDR3 length: 15 residues. CDR1 and CDR2 from the germline V gene are SGDLS and YYNGEE. V lost 4 bases, J lost 6 bases, and 16 bases lay in between. Full variable domain (rest looked up from reference TRBV9 and TRBJ1-4): DSGVTQTPKHLITATGQRVTLRCSPRSGDLSVYWYQQSLDQGLQFLIQYYNGEERAKGNILERFSAQQFPDLHSELNLSSLELGDSALYFCASSFDIFSDEKLFFGSGTQLSVL.

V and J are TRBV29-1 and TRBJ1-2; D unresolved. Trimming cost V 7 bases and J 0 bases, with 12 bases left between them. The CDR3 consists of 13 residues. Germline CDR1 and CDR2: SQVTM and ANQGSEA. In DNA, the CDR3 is TGCAGCGCCGAGGACTCTTCTAACTATGGCTACACCTTC. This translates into CSAEDSSNYGYTF.

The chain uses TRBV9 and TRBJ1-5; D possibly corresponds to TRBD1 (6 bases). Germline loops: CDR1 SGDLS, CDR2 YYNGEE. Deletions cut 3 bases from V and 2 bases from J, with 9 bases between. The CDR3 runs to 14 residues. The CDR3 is CASSERGGNQPQHF. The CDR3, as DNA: TGTGCCAGCAGCGAGAGGGGGGGCAATCAGCCCCAGCATTTT.

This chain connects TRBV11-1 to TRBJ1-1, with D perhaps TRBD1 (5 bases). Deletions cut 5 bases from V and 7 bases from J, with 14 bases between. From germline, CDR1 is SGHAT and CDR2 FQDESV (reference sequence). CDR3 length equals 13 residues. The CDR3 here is CASSRLGPVEAFF. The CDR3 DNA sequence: TGTGCCAGCAGCCGGCTGGGGCCAGTTGAAGCTTTCTTT.

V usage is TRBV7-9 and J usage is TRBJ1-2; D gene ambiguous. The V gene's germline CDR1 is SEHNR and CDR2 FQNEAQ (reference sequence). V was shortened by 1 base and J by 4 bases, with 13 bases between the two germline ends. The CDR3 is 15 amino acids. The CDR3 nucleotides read TGTGCCAGCAGCTTAGTATTGGGGAACTTCTATGGCTACACCTTC. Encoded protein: CASSLVLGNFYGYTF.

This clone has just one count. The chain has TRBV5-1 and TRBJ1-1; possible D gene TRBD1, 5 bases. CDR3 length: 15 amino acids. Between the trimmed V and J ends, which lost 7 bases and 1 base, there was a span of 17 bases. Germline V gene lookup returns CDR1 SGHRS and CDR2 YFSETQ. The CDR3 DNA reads TGCGCCAGCGCGGGGCAGGGCCCCTCGAACACTGAAGCTTTCTTT. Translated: CASAGQGPSNTEAFF. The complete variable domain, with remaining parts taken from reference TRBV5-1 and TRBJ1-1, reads KAGVTQTPRYLIKTRGQQVTLSCSPISGHRSVSWYQQTPGQGLQFLFEYFSETQRNKGNFPGRFSGRQFSNSRSEMNVSTLELGDSALYLCASAGQGPSNTEAFFGQGTRLTVV.

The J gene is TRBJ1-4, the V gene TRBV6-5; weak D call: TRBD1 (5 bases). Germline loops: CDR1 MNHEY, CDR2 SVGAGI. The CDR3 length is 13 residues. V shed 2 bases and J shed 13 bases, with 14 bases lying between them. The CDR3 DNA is TGTGCCAGCAGTTACGGGGGTACTGGATCACTGTTTTTT. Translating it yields CASSYGGTGSLFF.

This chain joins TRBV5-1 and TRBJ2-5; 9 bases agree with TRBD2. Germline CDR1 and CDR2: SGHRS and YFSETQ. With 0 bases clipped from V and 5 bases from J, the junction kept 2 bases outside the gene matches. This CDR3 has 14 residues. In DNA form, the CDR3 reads TGCGCCAGCAGCTTGGGCCTAGCGGGGGAGACCCAGTACTTC. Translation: CASSLGLAGETQYF. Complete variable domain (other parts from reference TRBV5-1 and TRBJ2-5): KAGVTQTPRYLIKTRGQQVTLSCSPISGHRSVSWYQQTPGQGLQFLFEYFSETQRNKGNFPGRFSGRQFSNSRSEMNVSTLELGDSALYLCASSLGLAGETQYFGPGTRLLVL.

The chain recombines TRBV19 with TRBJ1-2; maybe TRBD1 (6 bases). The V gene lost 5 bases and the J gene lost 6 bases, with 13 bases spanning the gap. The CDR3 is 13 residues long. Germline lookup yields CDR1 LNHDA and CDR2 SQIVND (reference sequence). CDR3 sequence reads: CASSQTGRNGYTF. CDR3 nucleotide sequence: TGTGCCAGTAGTCAGACAGGTCGAAATGGCTACACCTTC.

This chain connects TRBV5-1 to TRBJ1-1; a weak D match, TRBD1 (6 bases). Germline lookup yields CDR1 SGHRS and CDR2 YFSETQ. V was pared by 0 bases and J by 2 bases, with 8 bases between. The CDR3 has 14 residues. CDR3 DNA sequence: TGCGCCAGCAGCTTGGCGGACAGAAACACTGAAGCTTTCTTT. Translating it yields CASSLADRNTEAFF.

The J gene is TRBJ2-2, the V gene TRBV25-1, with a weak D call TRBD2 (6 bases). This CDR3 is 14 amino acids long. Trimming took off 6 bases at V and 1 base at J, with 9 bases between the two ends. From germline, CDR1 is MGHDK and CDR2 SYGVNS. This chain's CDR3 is CASSGDWNTGELFF. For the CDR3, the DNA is TGTGCCAGCAGCGGGGACTGGAACACCGGGGAGCTGTTTTTT. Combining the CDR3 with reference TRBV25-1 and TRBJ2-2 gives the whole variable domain EADIYQTPRYLVIGTGKKITLECSQTMGHDKMYWYQQDPGMELHLIHYSYGVNSTEKGDLSSESTVSRIRTEHFPLTLESARPSHTSQYLCASSGDWNTGELFFGEGSRLTVL.

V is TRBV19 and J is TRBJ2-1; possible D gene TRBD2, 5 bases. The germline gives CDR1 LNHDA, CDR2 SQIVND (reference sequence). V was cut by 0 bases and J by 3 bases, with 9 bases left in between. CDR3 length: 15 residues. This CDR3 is CASSIDGADYNEQFF. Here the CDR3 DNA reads TGTGCCAGTAGTATAGATGGAGCGGACTACAATGAGCAGTTCTTC. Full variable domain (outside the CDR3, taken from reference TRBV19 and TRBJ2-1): DGGITQSPKYLFRKEGQNVTLSCEQNLNHDAMYWYRQDPGQGLRLIYYSQIVNDFQKGDIAEGYSVSREKKESFPLTVTSAQKNPTAFYLCASSIDGADYNEQFFGPGTRLTVL.

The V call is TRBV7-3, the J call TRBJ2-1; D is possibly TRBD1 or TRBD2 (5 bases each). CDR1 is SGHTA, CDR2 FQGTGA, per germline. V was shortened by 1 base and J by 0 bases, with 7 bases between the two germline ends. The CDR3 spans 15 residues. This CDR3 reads CASSLNGGSYNEQFF. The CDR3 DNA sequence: TGTGCCAGCAGCTTAAATGGGGGCTCCTACAATGAGCAGTTCTTC. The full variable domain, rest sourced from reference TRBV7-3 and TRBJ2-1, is GAGVSQTPSNKVTEKGKYVELRCDPISGHTALYWYRQSLGQGPEFLIYFQGTGAADDSGLPNDRFFAVRPEGSVSTLKIQRTERGDSAVYLCASSLNGGSYNEQFFGPGTRLTVL.

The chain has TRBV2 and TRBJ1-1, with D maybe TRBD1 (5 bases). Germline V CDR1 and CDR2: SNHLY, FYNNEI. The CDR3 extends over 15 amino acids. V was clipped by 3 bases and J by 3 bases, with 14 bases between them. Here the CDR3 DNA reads TGTGCCAGCAGTGAGAGTCCGGGGGTGGACACTGAAGCTTTCTTT. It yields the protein CASSESPGVDTEAFF.

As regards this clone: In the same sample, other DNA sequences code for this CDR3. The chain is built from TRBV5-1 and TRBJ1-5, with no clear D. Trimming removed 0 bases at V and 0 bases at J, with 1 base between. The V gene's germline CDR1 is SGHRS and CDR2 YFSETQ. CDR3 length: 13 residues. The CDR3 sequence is CASSLDSNQPQHF. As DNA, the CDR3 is TGCGCCAGCAGCTTGGATAGCAATCAGCCCCAGCATTTT.

The CDR3 DNA is TGTGCCATCAGTGAATCCGTTCAGAGGGGCTACACCTTC. As protein: CAISESVQRGYTF. This rearrangement joins TRBV10-3 to TRBJ1-2; D is unresolved. This CDR3 contains 13 residues. CDR1 ENHRY and CDR2 SYGVKD come from the germline V gene. Trimming stripped 3 bases from V and 8 bases from J, with 13 bases between.